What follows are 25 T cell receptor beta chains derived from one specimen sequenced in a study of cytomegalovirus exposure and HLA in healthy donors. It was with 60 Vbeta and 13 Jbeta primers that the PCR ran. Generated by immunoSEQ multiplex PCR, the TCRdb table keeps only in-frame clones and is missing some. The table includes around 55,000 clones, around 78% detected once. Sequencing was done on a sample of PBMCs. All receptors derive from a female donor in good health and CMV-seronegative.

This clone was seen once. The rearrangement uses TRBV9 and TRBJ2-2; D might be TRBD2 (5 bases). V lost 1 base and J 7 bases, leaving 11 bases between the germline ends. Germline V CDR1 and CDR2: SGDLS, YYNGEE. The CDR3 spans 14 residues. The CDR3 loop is CASSVRGVGGELFF. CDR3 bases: TGTGCCAGCAGCGTACGGGGAGTTGGCGGGGAGCTGTTTTTT.

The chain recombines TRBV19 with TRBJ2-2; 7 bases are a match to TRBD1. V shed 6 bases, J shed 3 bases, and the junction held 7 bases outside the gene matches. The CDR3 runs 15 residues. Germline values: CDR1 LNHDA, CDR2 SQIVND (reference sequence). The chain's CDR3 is CASRRRQGDTGELFF. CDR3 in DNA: TGTGCCAGTAGGAGGAGACAGGGTGACACCGGGGAGCTGTTTTTT.

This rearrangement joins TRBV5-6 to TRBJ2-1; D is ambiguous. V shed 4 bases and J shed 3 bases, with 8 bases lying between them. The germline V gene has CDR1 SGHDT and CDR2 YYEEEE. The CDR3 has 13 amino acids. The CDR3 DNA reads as TGTGCCAGCAGCCCCCCCGGCTACAATGAGCAGTTCTTC. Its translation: CASSPPGYNEQFF.

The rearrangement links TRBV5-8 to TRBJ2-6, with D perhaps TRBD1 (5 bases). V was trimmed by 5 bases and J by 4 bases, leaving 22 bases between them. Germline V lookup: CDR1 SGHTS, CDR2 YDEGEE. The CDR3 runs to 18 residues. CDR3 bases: TGTGCCAGCAGATGGGGCGTGGGGTTAGGATCCGGGGCCAACGTCCTGACTTTC. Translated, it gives CASRWGVGLGSGANVLTF. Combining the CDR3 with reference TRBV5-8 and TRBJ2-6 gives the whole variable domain EAGVTQSPTHLIKTRGQQATLRCSPISGHTSVYWYQQALGLGLQFLLWYDEGEERNRGNFPPRFSGRQFPNYSSELNVNALELEDSALYLCASRWGVGLGSGANVLTFGAGSRLTVL.

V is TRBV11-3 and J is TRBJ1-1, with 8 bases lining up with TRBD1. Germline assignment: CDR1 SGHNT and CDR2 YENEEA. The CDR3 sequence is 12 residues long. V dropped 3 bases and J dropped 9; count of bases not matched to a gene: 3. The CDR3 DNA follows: TGTGCCAGCAGCTTTGGGACAGGACAAGCTTTCTTT. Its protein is CASSFGTGQAFF.

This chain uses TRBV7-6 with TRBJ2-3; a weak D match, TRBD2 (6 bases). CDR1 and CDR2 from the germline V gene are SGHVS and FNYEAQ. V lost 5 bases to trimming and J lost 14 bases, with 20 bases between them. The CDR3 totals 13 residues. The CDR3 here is CASSPRDSTGPYF. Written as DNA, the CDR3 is TGTGCCAGCAGCCCCCGGGACTCGACGGGCCCGTATTTT.

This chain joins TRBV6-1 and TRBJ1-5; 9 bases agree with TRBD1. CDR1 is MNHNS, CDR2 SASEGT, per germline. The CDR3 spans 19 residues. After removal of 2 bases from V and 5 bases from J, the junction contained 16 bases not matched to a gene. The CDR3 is CASSESPGTGFRGYQPQHF. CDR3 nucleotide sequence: TGTGCCAGCAGTGAAAGTCCCGGGACAGGGTTTCGAGGATATCAGCCCCAGCATTTT.

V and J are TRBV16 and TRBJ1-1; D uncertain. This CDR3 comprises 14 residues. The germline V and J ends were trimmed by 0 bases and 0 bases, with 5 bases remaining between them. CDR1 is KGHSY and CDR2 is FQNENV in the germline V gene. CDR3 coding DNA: TGTGCCAGCAGCCAATCCACAGTGAACACTGAAGCTTTCTTT. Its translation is CASSQSTVNTEAFF.

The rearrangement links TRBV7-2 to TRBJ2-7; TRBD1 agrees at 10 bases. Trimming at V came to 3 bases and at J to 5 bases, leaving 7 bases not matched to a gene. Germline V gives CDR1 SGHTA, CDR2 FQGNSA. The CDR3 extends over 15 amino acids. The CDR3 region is CASSLVVGTGDEQYF. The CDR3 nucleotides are TGTGCCAGCAGCTTGGTGGTTGGGACAGGGGACGAGCAGTACTTC.

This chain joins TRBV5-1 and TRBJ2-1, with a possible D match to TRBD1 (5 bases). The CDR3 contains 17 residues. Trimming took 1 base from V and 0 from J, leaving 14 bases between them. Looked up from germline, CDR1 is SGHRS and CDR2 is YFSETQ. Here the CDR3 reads CASSLYLQVGSYNEQFF. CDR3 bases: TGCGCCAGCAGCTTGTACCTACAGGTGGGCTCCTACAATGAGCAGTTCTTC. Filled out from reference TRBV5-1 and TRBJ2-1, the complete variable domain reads KAGVTQTPRYLIKTRGQQVTLSCSPISGHRSVSWYQQTPGQGLQFLFEYFSETQRNKGNFPGRFSGRQFSNSRSEMNVSTLELGDSALYLCASSLYLQVGSYNEQFFGPGTRLTVL.

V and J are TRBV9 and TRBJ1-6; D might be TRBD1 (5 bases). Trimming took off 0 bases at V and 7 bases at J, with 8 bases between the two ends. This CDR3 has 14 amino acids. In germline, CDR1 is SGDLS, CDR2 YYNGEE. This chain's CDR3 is CASSVDQGNSPLHF. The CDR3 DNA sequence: TGTGCCAGCAGCGTAGACCAGGGAAATTCACCCCTCCACTTT.

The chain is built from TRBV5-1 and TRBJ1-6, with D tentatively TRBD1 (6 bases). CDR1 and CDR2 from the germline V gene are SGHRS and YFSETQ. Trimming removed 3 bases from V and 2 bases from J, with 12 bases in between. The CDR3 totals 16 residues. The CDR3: CASSSLGDTYNSPLHF. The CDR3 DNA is TGCGCCAGCAGCTCCCTGGGGGACACCTATAATTCACCCCTCCACTTT.

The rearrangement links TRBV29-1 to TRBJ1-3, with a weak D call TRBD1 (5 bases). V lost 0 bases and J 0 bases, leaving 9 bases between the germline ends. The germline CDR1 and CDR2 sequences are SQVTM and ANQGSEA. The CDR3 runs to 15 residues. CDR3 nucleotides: TGCAGCGTTGAAGACGGGGGATACTCTGGAAACACCATATATTTT. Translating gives CSVEDGGYSGNTIYF.

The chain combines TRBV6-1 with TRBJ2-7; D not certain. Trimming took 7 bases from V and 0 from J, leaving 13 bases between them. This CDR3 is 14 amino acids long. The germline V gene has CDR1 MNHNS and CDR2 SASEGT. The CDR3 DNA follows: TGTGCCAGCATCGAAGCCACAGTCTCCTACGAGCAGTACTTC. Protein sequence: CASIEATVSYEQYF.

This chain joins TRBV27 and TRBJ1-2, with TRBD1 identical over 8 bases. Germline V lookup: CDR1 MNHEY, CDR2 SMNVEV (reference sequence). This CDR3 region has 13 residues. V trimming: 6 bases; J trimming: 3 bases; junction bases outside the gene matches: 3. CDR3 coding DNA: TGTGCCAGCAGGGACAGGGACCACTATGGCTACACCTTC. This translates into CASRDRDHYGYTF.

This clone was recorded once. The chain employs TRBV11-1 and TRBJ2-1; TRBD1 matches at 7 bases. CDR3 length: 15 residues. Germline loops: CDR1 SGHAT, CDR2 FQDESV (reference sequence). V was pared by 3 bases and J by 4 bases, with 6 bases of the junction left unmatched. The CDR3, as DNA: TGTGCCAGCAGCTTTTTAGGGGGCGCGTACAATGAGCAGTTCTTC. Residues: CASSFLGGAYNEQFF. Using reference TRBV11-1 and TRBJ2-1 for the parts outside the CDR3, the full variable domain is EAEVAQSPRYKITEKSQAVAFWCDPISGHATLYWYRQILGQGPELLVQFQDESVVDDSQLPKDRFSAERLKGVDSTLKIQPAELGDSAMYLCASSFLGGAYNEQFFGPGTRLTVL.

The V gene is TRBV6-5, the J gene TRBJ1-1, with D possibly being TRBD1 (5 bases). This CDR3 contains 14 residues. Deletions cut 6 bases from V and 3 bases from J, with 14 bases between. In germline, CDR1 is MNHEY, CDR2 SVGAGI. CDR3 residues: CASSPDSGYTEAFF. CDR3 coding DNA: TGTGCCAGCAGCCCCGACAGTGGCTACACTGAAGCTTTCTTT.

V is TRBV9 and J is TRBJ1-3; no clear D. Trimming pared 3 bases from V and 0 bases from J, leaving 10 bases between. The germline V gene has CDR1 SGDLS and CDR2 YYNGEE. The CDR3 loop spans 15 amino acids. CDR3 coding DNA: TGTGCCAGCAGCGGGGCAGGCCTCTCTGGAAACACCATATATTTT. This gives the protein CASSGAGLSGNTIYF.

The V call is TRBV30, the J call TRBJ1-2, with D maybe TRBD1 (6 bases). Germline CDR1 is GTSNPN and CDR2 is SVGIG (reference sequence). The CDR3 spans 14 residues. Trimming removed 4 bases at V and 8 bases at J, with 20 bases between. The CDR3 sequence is CAWIRYRDQRGYTF. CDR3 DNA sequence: TGTGCCTGGATTCGGTACAGGGATCAACGGGGCTACACCTTC.

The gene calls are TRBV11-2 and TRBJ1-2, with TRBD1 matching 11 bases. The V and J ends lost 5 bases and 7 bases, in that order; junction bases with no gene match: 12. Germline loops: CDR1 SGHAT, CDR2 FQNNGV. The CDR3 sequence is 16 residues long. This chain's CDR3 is CASSKDRGLTIFGYTF. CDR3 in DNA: TGTGCCAGCAGCAAGGACAGGGGGCTTACCATCTTTGGCTACACCTTC.

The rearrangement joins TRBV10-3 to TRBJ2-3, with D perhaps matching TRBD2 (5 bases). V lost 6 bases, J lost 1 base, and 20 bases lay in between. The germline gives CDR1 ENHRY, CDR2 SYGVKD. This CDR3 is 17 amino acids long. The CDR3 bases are TGTGCCATCAGCGACTTGTATACTAGGACCGGCACAGATACGCAGTATTTT. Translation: CAISDLYTRTGTDTQYF.

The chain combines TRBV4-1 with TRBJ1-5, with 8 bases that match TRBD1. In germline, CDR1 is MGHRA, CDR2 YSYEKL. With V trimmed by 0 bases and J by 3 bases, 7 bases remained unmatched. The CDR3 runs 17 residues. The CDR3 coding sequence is TGCGCCAGCAGCCAAGAACCCAGGGGGCGCTTCAATCAGCCCCAGCATTTT. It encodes CASSQEPRGRFNQPQHF.

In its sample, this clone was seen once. The CDR3 loop is CASSYFADAGGYTF. The DNA for the CDR3 is TGTGCCAGCAGCTACTTCGCTGACGCCGGGGGCTACACCTTC. This sequence joins TRBV7-2 and TRBJ1-2; no clear D. The CDR3 runs to 14 residues. CDR1 is SGHTA and CDR2 is FQGNSA in the germline V gene. V gave up 4 bases and J gave up 8 bases, with 17 bases separating them.

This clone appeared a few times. CDR3 protein: CASSLNRESNSPLHF. The CDR3 DNA reads as TGTGCCAGCAGCCTGAACAGGGAATCCAATTCACCCCTCCACTTT. The chain carries TRBV9 and TRBJ1-6, with a weak D call TRBD1 (6 bases). CDR3 length: 15 residues. Germline V gene sequence: CDR1 SGDLS, CDR2 YYNGEE. Trimming took 4 bases from V and 7 from J, leaving 15 bases between them.

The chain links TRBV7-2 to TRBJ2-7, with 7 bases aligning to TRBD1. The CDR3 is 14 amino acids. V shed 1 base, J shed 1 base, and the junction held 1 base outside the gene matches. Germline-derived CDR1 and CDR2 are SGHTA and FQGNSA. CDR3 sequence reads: CASSLDRGSYEQYF. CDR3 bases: TGTGCCAGCAGCTTAGACAGGGGATCCTACGAGCAGTACTTC.